A single sample is the source of the 5 T cell receptor beta chains below, sequenced in a study of blood T cell repertoires in COVID-19. Method: immunoSEQ multiplex PCR; TCRdb's copy keeps in-frame clones and lacks some. The table includes nearly 400,000 clones, approximately 89% detected once. The sequencing input was PBMCs or T cells enriched from blood (not recorded which). The receptors derive from a woman in her twenties or thirties who had recovered from COVID-19.

The chain recombines TRBV9 with TRBJ1-2; a possible D gene is TRBD1 (5 bases). With 0 bases removed from V and 1 base from J, the gap between germline ends came to 10 bases. This CDR3 spans 15 amino acids. Germline CDR1 and CDR2: SGDLS and YYNGEE. The CDR3 loop reads CASSVAAGLNYGYTF. The CDR3 nucleotides read TGTGCCAGCAGCGTAGCGGCGGGGCTTAACTATGGCTACACCTTC.

This clone was found once. The rearrangement uses TRBV27 and TRBJ1-1, with D possibly TRBD1 on 6 matching bases. The V end was cut by 8 bases, the J end by 1 base, with 14 bases between. CDR3 size: 14 residues. Germline CDR1 reads MNHEY; CDR2 reads SMNVEV (reference sequence). CDR3 amino acids: CASGNWTENTEAFF. In nucleotides, the CDR3 is TGTGCCAGCGGCAATTGGACAGAGAACACTGAAGCTTTCTTT.

The chain employs TRBV4-1 and TRBJ1-6; possibly TRBD1 for D (5 bases). The CDR3 extends over 15 amino acids. V was cut by 0 bases and J by 7 bases, with 10 bases left in between. Germline V gives CDR1 MGHRA, CDR2 YSYEKL. CDR3 sequence reads: CASSQDRDSNSPLHF. DNA for the CDR3: TGCGCCAGCAGCCAAGATCGAGACAGCAATTCACCCCTCCACTTT.

This rearrangement joins TRBV1 to TRBJ1-5; the D segment call TRBD1 is taken from the table without a DNA check. TRBV1 is given as a pseudogene. This CDR3 region has 20 residues. CDR3 sequence reads: CTSSPIEGHNTGLSNQPQHF. The CDR3 DNA is TGCACCAGCAGCCCTATCGAGGGACACAACACGGGGCTTAGCAATCAGCCCCAGCATTTT.

The chain carries TRBV5-4 and TRBJ1-1; D is undetermined. The CDR3 extends over 14 amino acids. Germline V gene data show CDR1 as SGHNT and CDR2 as YYREEE (reference sequence). The ends were cut back, 4 bases at V and 1 base at J, with 11 bases in the middle. The CDR3 DNA follows: TGTGCCAGCAGCGGGCCAGTCTGGAACACTGAAGCTTTCTTT. It codes for CASSGPVWNTEAFF.